This TCR beta chain is from a study of T cell changes during pregnancy in multiple sclerosis. The table came from immunoSEQ multiplex PCR; TCRdb's copy has only in-frame clones and leaves some out. The sample includes tens of thousands of clones, around 91% seen only once; the top ten take more than 1.5%. The V gene's germline CDR1 is SGHDT and CDR2 YYEEEE. V gave up 6 bases and J gave up 0 bases, with 15 bases separating them. The CDR3 is made up of 15 amino acids. The sequence came from a female donor with multiple sclerosis, enrolled in a pregnancy study. Sequencing used peripheral blood, obtained after pregnancy. This chain connects TRBV5-6 to TRBJ1-1, with D unclear. CDR3 DNA sequence: TGTGCCAGCAACGCCGGAGGAGTACTGAACACTGAAGCTTTCTTT. Amino acid sequence: CASNAGGVLNTEAFF.